This T cell receptor beta chain was identified in a study of Ad26.COV2.S vaccination and SARS-CoV-2 variants. Treatment defined: roughly 18 received Ad26.COV2.S at low or high dose, single or two shots; a few received placebo; per-sample allocation not given. Specimens were obtained on day 63 following the first vaccine or placebo injection. Libraries were prepared by immunoSEQ multiplex PCR; TCRdb keeps only in-frame clonotypes and omits some of them. The sample records about 680,000 clones, approximately 88% being singletons. The CDR3 contains 16 residues. The germline V gene encodes CDR1 SGHDT and CDR2 YYEEEE. Between the trimmed V and J ends, which lost 0 bases and 4 bases, there was a span of 14 bases.

The sequencing used peripheral blood, collected in a trial of Ad26.COV2.S vaccine versus placebo. The V call is TRBV5-6, the J call TRBJ2-4; weak D call: TRBD1 (5 bases). The clonotype originates from a person between 18 and 60 years old who received the Ad26.COV2.S COVID-19 vaccine or a placebo. The CDR3 loop is CASSLVPTGAKNIQYF. CDR3 DNA sequence: TGTGCCAGCAGCTTGGTACCCACTGGGGCTAAAAACATTCAGTACTTC.